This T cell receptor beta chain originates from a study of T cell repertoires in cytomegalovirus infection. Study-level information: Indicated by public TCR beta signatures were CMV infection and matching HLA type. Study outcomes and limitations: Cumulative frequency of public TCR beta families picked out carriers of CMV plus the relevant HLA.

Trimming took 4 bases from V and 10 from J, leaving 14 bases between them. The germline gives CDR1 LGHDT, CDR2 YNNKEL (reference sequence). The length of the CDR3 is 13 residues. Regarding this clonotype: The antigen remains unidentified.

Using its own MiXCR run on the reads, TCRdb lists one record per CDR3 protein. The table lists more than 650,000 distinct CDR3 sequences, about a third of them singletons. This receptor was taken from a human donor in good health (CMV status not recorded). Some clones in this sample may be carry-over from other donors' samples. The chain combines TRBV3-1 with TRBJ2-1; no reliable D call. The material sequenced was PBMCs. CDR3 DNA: TGTGCCAGCAGCCGAAGTACCGGCGCGGAGCAGTTCTTC. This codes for CASSRSTGAEQFF.